Following are 13 T cell receptor beta chains from one sample sequenced in a study of shared clonotypes between healthy human individuals (TCRdb year 2020). Library preparation used the immunoSEQ multiplex PCR assay. TCRdb mirrors the immuneACCESS table, restricted to in-frame sequences. Some clones are absent from its copies; in checked studies, under half trace to an unresolved V gene, and the reason for the others is unknown. This sample has nearly 750,000 clones in its table, and just under 75% of those were observed once. The ten largest clones add up to about 1.7% of the sample. Sequenced: memory CD4+ T cells sorted from blood. According to the study, the label for this sample's cell subset or site signals: CD45RA-negative fraction. These receptors were obtained from a woman aged 25-40 years in good health.

This chain uses TRBV7-3 with TRBJ2-1, with D tentatively TRBD1 (5 bases). Germline lookup yields CDR1 SGHTA and CDR2 FQGTGA. The CDR3 spans 13 residues. V gave up 2 bases and J gave up 8 bases, with 10 bases separating them. The CDR3 sequence is CASSLYQGHEQFF. Here the CDR3 DNA reads TGTGCCAGCAGCTTATACCAGGGCCATGAGCAGTTCTTC. Based on the CDR3 plus reference TRBV7-3 and TRBJ2-1, the full variable domain is GAGVSQTPSNKVTEKGKYVELRCDPISGHTALYWYRQSLGQGPEFLIYFQGTGAADDSGLPNDRFFAVRPEGSVSTLKIQRTERGDSAVYLCASSLYQGHEQFFGPGTRLTVL.

The chain links TRBV2 to TRBJ2-3, with 10 bases identical to TRBD2. The CDR3 spans 15 residues. Germline values: CDR1 SNHLY, CDR2 FYNNEI. Trimming removed 6 bases from V and 1 base from J; junction bases left unmatched: 4. The CDR3 DNA follows: TGTGCCAGCAGGAGAGCGGGAGGGGGCACAGATACGCAGTATTTT. This encodes CASRRAGGGTDTQYF.

This clone was observed a handful of times. At one end, the junction sequence differs from germline, possibly due to a read error. The rearrangement links TRBV27 to TRBJ2-2, with 7 bases aligning to TRBD2. CDR1 is MNHEY and CDR2 is SMNVEV in the germline V gene (reference sequence). This CDR3 spans 14 amino acids. This CDR3 reads CASSFGASGGGLFF. DNA of the CDR3: TGTGCCAGCAGTTTCGGGGCTAGCGGTGGGGGGCTGTTTTTT.

The chain couples TRBV10-3 to TRBJ2-2; 7 nucleotides match TRBD2. This CDR3 is 15 amino acids long. The germline V gene has CDR1 ENHRY and CDR2 SYGVKD. The junction had 6 bases not matched to a gene; V was cut back by 5 bases and J by 3 bases. CDR3 nucleotide sequence: TGTGCCATCAGTATGGGAGGGCCCGACACCGGGGAGCTGTTTTTT. It codes for CAISMGGPDTGELFF.

This chain's CDR3 is CASRDRFSSYEQYF. CDR3 nucleotides: TGCGCCAGCAGGGACAGGTTTAGCTCCTACGAGCAGTACTTC. The V call is TRBV10-2, the J call TRBJ2-7; TRBD1 matches 7 bases. The CDR3 covers 14 residues. J lost 0 bases, V lost 6 bases, and 5 bases had no gene match. CDR1 is WSHSY and CDR2 is SAAADI in the germline V gene.

The chain has TRBV5-1 and TRBJ1-1, with D uncertain. The CDR3 sequence is 15 residues long. From germline, CDR1 is SGHRS and CDR2 YFSETQ. Deletions cut 1 base from V and 0 bases from J, with 10 bases between. The CDR3 region is CASSLSASMNTEAFF. The CDR3 DNA follows: TGCGCCAGCAGCTTGTCAGCGTCCATGAACACTGAAGCTTTCTTT.

The J gene is TRBJ1-1, the V gene TRBV7-2; D not resolved. Per germline, CDR1 SGHTA and CDR2 FQGNSA. The CDR3 contains 13 residues. V was shortened by 7 bases and J by 3 bases, with 12 bases between the two germline ends. Written as DNA, the CDR3 is TGTGCCAGCAATTCCCAGAGGGACACTGAAGCTTTCTTT. It codes for CASNSQRDTEAFF. The full variable domain, rest sourced from reference TRBV7-2 and TRBJ1-1, is GAGVSQSPSNKVTEKGKDVELRCDPISGHTALYWYRQSLGQGLEFLIYFQGNSAPDKSGLPSDRFSAERTGGSVSTLTIQRTQQEDSAVYLCASNSQRDTEAFFGQGTRLTVV.

The V call is TRBV6-5, the J call TRBJ2-1; D gene unclear. Trimming left V 0 bases short and J 5 bases short, with 8 bases between. The CDR3 totals 14 residues. Germline V gives CDR1 MNHEY, CDR2 SVGAGI. CDR3 DNA: TGTGCCAGCAGTTACTCCCAGGCTAACAATGAGCAGTTCTTC. Its translation is CASSYSQANNEQFF.

This rearrangement joins TRBV5-1 to TRBJ1-4, with a tentative D call TRBD1 (5 bases). V gave up 0 bases and J gave up 6 bases, with 12 bases separating them. From germline, CDR1 is SGHRS and CDR2 YFSETQ. The CDR3 covers 15 residues. Here the CDR3 reads CASSLGPGMDEKLFF. The CDR3 DNA reads as TGCGCCAGCAGCTTGGGGCCAGGGATGGATGAAAAACTGTTTTTT. The full variable domain, rest sourced from reference TRBV5-1 and TRBJ1-4, is KAGVTQTPRYLIKTRGQQVTLSCSPISGHRSVSWYQQTPGQGLQFLFEYFSETQRNKGNFPGRFSGRQFSNSRSEMNVSTLELGDSALYLCASSLGPGMDEKLFFGSGTQLSVL.

The V call is TRBV29-1, the J call TRBJ1-3, with TRBD1 as a possible D gene (6 bases). V lost 6 bases, J lost 4 bases, and 13 bases lay in between. The germline CDR1 and CDR2 sequences are SQVTM and ANQGSEA. The CDR3 sequence is 13 residues long. This CDR3 is CSVPDRLGNTIYF. CDR3 DNA: TGCAGCGTCCCGGACAGACTCGGAAACACCATATATTTT.

The chain links TRBV28 to TRBJ1-2, with 7 bases that match TRBD1. In germline, CDR1 is MDHEN, CDR2 SYDVKM. The CDR3 has 16 amino acids. Trimming cost V 4 bases and J 7 bases; bases outside gene matches: 15. CDR3 region: CASSYPRQGSHGGYTF. DNA of the CDR3: TGTGCCAGCAGTTACCCCAGACAGGGTTCTCACGGTGGCTACACCTTC.

This clone has a single count. J is TRBJ1-5 and V is TRBV12-2; the D segment call TRBD1 is taken from the table without a DNA check. TRBV12-2 is listed as a pseudogene. This CDR3 has 20 amino acids. CDR3 DNA sequence: TGTGCAAGTCGCCGTGGGGTATTAAACAGGGGGCCCTATAGCAATCAGCCCCAGCATTTT. It translates to CASRRGVLNRGPYSNQPQHF.

This clone was seen a few times. This chain uses TRBV7-9 with TRBJ1-1; 9 bases agree with TRBD1. The CDR3 is 13 residues long. CDR1 SEHNR and CDR2 FQNEAQ come from the germline V gene (reference sequence). V was clipped by 1 base and J by 7 bases; unmatched bases: 1. The CDR3 is CASSLGDRVEAFF. DNA of the CDR3: TGTGCCAGCAGCTTAGGGGACAGGGTTGAAGCTTTCTTT.